This T cell receptor (beta chain) was sequenced in a study of shared clonotypes between healthy human individuals. The data were produced by immunoSEQ multiplex PCR, yet TCRdb's version contains in-frame clones alone and is incomplete. The table records approximately 500,000 clones, roughly 85% of them present only once. Germline V gene lookup returns CDR1 SGHRS and CDR2 YFSETQ. V was shortened by 0 bases and J by 0 bases, with 7 bases between the two germline ends. The CDR3 consists of 15 residues. V and J are TRBV5-1 and TRBJ1-3; D is undetermined. The clonotype comes from a woman in her 40s in good health. Some clones in this sample may be carry-over from other donors' samples. The sample comprised PBMCs. The CDR3 is CASSLASGSGNTIYF. Here the CDR3 DNA reads TGCGCCAGCAGCTTGGCTTCGGGCTCTGGAAACACCATATATTTT.